A single sample gave rise to the 14 T cell receptor beta chains below, sequenced in a study of blood T cell repertoires in COVID-19. Here immunoSEQ multiplex PCR was the method, and the copy in TCRdb shows in-frame clones only, minus some. The sample records about 260,000 clones, about nine tenths being singletons. Sequenced material: peripheral blood. The receptor source for this set is a woman in her thirties or forties who had recovered from COVID-19.

The chain links TRBV7-9 to TRBJ1-3, with 7 bases identical to TRBD1. The CDR3 length is 18 residues. Germline CDR1 and CDR2: SEHNR and FQNEAQ (reference sequence). V lost 2 bases and J lost 3; bases outside the gene matches: 13. The CDR3 protein is CASSLYPLIDRDGNTIYF. CDR3 coding DNA: TGTGCCAGCAGCTTATACCCTCTGATCGACAGGGATGGAAACACCATATATTTT.

The V call is TRBV3-1 (or the pseudogene TRBV3-2), the J call TRBJ1-5; no reliable D call. This CDR3 has 13 residues. V was clipped by 0 bases and J by 6 bases, with 6 bases between them. The germline CDR1 and CDR2 sequences are LGHDT and YNNKEL (reference sequence). The CDR3 DNA is TGTGCCAGCAGCCAAGATCCGAGTCAGCCCCAGCATTTT. Its protein product is CASSQDPSQPQHF.

The gene calls are TRBV7-2 and TRBJ2-1; TRBD1 matches 7 bases. Germline lookup yields CDR1 SGHTA and CDR2 FQGNSA. CDR3 length: 17 residues. V was clipped by 4 bases and J by 4 bases; unmatched bases: 13. The CDR3 DNA sequence: TGTGCCAGCAGCTATGGGTACAGGGGCGTCCGATACAATGAGCAGTTCTTC. This translates into CASSYGYRGVRYNEQFF.

The CDR3 region is CASSPLMTTATQYF. The CDR3 DNA is TGTGCCAGCAGCCCCCTTATGACTACCGCTACGCAGTATTTT. The chain carries TRBV6-6 and TRBJ2-3; D possibly corresponds to TRBD2 (5 bases). The CDR3 has 14 amino acids. CDR1 MNHNY and CDR2 SVGAGI come from the germline V gene (reference sequence). Between the trimmed V and J ends, which lost 6 bases and 8 bases, there was a span of 18 bases.

The V and J genes are TRBV18 and TRBJ2-7; D is possibly TRBD1 (5 bases). The germline CDR1 and CDR2 sequences are KGHSH and LQKENI. This CDR3 has 13 amino acids. Trimming left V 5 bases short and J 4 bases short, with 12 bases between. In DNA form, the CDR3 reads TGTGCCAGCTCAACTCAAGACAGATACGAGCAGTACTTC. The encoded protein is CASSTQDRYEQYF.

The J gene is TRBJ2-5, the V gene TRBV3-1 (or the pseudogene TRBV3-2); 10 nucleotides align to TRBD2. The CDR3 sequence is 17 residues long. V lost 1 base to trimming and J lost 1 base; unmatched junction nucleotides: 6. Germline V gene data show CDR1 as LGHDT and CDR2 as YNNKEL (reference sequence). In DNA form, the CDR3 reads TGTGCCAGCAGCCAAGGGGCGACTAGCGGGTTCCAAGAGACCCAGTACTTC. Translated: CASSQGATSGFQETQYF.

This chain joins TRBV21-1 and TRBJ1-4; the table's D call of TRBD1 was not tested on the DNA. TRBV21-1 constitutes a pseudogene. The CDR3 runs 15 residues. The CDR3 coding sequence is TGTGCCAGCAGCAAAGGGGGCCAGGGAACAGAAAAACTGTTTTTT. It specifies CASSKGGQGTEKLFF.

The V call is TRBV27, the J call TRBJ2-7; 7 nucleotides line up with TRBD1. The V gene end was trimmed by 2 bases and the J gene end by 7 bases; junction bases not matched to a gene: 17. This CDR3 is built from 17 residues. CDR1 MNHEY and CDR2 SMNVEV come from the germline V gene (reference sequence). The CDR3 is CASSLRRTGDPRGEQYF. The CDR3 region has the DNA TGTGCCAGCAGTTTAAGGCGTACAGGGGACCCCAGGGGGGAGCAGTACTTC.

DNA of the CDR3: TGTGCCAGCAGCCCCGAAGGACAGGGGACTATGAACACTGAAGCTTTCTTT. Its protein is CASSPEGQGTMNTEAFF. The chain combines TRBV5-4 with TRBJ1-1, with 9 bases identical to TRBD1. The J segment lost 0 bases and the V segment lost 4 bases, leaving 10 bases of the junction unmatched. This CDR3 is built from 17 residues. Per the germline V gene, CDR1 is SGHNT and CDR2 is YYREEE (reference sequence).

The chain joins TRBV18 to TRBJ1-2; 11 nucleotides match TRBD1. V was clipped by 6 bases and J by 7 bases; unmatched bases: 7. Germline V CDR1 and CDR2: KGHSH, LQKENI. The CDR3 is 14 amino acids. CDR3: CASSSGQGATGYTF. The CDR3, as DNA: TGTGCCAGCTCGAGCGGACAGGGGGCGACTGGCTACACCTTC.

The chain has TRBV5-1 and TRBJ1-6; D remains unclear. The CDR3 is 16 residues long. Germline V CDR1 and CDR2: SGHRS, YFSETQ. Deletions cut 3 bases from V and 5 bases from J, with 15 bases between. The chain's CDR3 is CASSSTPLEDNSPLHF. Here the CDR3 DNA reads TGCGCCAGCAGCTCGACACCACTGGAAGATAATTCACCCCTCCACTTT.

The rearrangement links TRBV19 to TRBJ2-5, with 9 bases fitting TRBD1. Germline V gives CDR1 LNHDA, CDR2 SQIVND (reference sequence). The CDR3 runs 19 residues. The trim removed 2 bases at V and 5 bases at J, leaving 18 bases unmatched. The CDR3 loop reads CASSIPPGQGFVGAETQYF. The CDR3 DNA reads as TGTGCCAGTAGTATACCTCCGGGACAGGGATTTGTAGGAGCGGAGACCCAGTACTTC.

The V gene is TRBV9, the J gene TRBJ2-5, with TRBD2 matching over 10 bases. V lost 0 bases and J lost 2; bases outside the gene matches: 4. The CDR3 has 16 amino acids. CDR1 and CDR2 from the germline V gene are SGDLS and YYNGEE. The CDR3 coding sequence is TGTGCCAGCAGCGTAGATCCTAGCGGGAGTCAAGAGACCCAGTACTTC. Translating gives CASSVDPSGSQETQYF.

This chain uses TRBV6-2 or TRBV6-3 with TRBJ1-1; perhaps TRBD1 as D (5 bases). The germline V gene encodes CDR1 MNHEY and CDR2 SVGEGT. There are 13 residues in the CDR3. V dropped 5 bases and J dropped 8 bases, with 15 bases sitting between them. The CDR3 loop reads CASSRSGDAEAFF. CDR3 coding DNA: TGTGCCAGCAGTCGATCGGGGGATGCCGAAGCTTTCTTT.